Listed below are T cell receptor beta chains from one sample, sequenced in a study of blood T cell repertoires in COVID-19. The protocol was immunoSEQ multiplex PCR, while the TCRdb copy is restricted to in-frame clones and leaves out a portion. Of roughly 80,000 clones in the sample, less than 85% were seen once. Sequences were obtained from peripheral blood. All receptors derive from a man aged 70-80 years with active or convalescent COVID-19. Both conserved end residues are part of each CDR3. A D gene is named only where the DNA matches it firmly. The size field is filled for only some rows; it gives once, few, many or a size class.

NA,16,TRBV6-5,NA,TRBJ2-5,CASSYSITSFRETQYF,TGTGCCAGCAGTTACTCGATTACTAGTTTTAGGGAGACCCAGTACTTC
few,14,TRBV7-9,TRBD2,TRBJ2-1,CAGRLAGENNEQFF,TGTGCCGGTCGACTAGCGGGGGAGAACAATGAGCAGTTCTTC
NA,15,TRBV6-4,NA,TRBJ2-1,CASSDSFSANNEQFF,TGTGCCAGCAGTGACTCTTTTAGCGCCAACAATGAGCAGTTCTTC
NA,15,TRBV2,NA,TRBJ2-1,CASSRRRTQNNEQFF,TGTGCCAGCAGCAGGCGCCGGACTCAAAACAATGAGCAGTTCTTC
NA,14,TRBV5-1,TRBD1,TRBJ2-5,CASSLGQGKETQYF,TGCGCCAGCAGCTTGGGACAGGGTAAAGAGACCCAGTACTTC
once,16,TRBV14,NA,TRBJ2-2,CASSQARGSNTGELFF,TGTGCCAGCAGCCAAGCGCGAGGGTCGAACACCGGGGAGCTGTTTTTT
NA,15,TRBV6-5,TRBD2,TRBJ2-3,CASTRAVRETDTQYF,TGTGCCAGCACCAGGGCCGTGCGGGAGACAGATACGCAGTATTTT
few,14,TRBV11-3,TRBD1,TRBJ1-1,CASRMRQGETEAFF,TGTGCCAGCAGAATGAGACAGGGGGAAACTGAAGCTTTCTTT
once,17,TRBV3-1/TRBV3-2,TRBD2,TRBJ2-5,CASSQGASGGHQETQYF,TGTGCCAGCAGCCAAGGGGCGAGCGGGGGACACCAAGAGACCCAGTACTTC
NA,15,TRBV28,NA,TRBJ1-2,CASSEPTLQNYGYTF,TGTGCCAGCAGTGAACCCACCCTTCAGAACTATGGCTACACCTTC
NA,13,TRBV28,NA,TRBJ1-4,CASTRGGEEKLFF,TGTGCCAGCACCCGGGGGGGGGAGGAAAAACTGTTTTTT
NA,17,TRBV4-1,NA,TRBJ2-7,CASSPASPQVRSYEQYF,TGCGCCAGCAGCCCCGCATCCCCACAGGTGAGGTCCTACGAGCAGTACTTC
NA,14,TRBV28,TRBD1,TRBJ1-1,CASGAGQGTMGAFF,TGTGCCAGCGGGGCCGGACAGGGAACTATGGGAGCTTTCTTT
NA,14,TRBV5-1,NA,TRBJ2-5,CASSLGTMRETQYF,TGCGCCAGCAGCTTGGGGACTATGCGGGAGACCCAGTACTTC
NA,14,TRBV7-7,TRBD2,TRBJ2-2,CASSPRRETGELFF,TGTGCTAGCAGCCCTCGGCGGGAGACCGGGGAGCTGTTTTTT
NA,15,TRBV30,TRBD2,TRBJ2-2,CAWTERGRNTGELFF,TGTGCCTGGACCGAGCGGGGAAGGAACACCGGGGAGCTGTTTTTT
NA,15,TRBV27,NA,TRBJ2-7,CASSLSPGVSYEQYF,TGTGCCAGCAGTTTATCTCCGGGAGTATCCTACGAGCAGTACTTC
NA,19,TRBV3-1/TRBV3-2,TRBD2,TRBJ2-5,CASSQVAGGRKDPKETQYF,TGTGCCAGCAGCCAAGTCGCGGGGGGGCGGAAAGACCCAAAAGAGACCCAGTACTTC
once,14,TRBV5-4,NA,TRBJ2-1,CASSTTGTSNEQFF,TGTGCCAGCAGCACGACCGGGACAAGCAATGAGCAGTTCTTC
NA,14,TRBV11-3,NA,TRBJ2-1,CASSTRDSDNEQFF,TGTGCCAGCAGCACCCGGGACTCGGACAATGAGCAGTTCTTC
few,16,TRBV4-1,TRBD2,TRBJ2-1,CASSQVGSGGAGEQFF,TGCGCCAGCAGCCAAGTGGGTAGCGGGGGGGCCGGTGAGCAGTTCTTC
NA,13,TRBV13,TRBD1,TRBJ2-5,CASSWTGTETQYF,TGTGCCAGCAGCTGGACAGGGACAGAGACCCAGTACTTC
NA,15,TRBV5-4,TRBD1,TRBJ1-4,CASSSTGGGREKLFF,TGTGCCAGCAGCTCGACAGGGGGCGGACGGGAAAAACTGTTTTTT
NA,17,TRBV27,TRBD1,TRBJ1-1,CASSLYPAISIPMTGVF,TGTGCCAGCAGTTTATACCCCGCGATTTCGATACCGATGACAGGGGTTTTT
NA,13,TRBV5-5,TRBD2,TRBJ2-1,CASSPPGRQKEFF,TGTGCCAGCAGCCCCCCCGGGAGGCAGAAGGAGTTCTTC
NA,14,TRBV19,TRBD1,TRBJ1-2,CASSYGTGFYGYTF,TGTGCCAGTAGTTACGGGACAGGGTTTTATGGCTACACCTTC
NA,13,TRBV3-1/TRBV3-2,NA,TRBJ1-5,CASSPGRHQPQHF,TGTGCCAGCAGCCCCGGGAGACATCAGCCCCAGCATTTT
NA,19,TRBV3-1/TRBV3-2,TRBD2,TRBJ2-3,CASSPRTPTSGRHTDTQYF,TGTGCCAGCAGCCCCCGAACCCCCACTAGCGGGCGTCACACAGATACGCAGTATTTT
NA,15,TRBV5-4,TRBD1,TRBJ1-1,CASSHPGQGADEAFF,TGTGCCAGCAGCCATCCGGGACAGGGGGCAGATGAAGCTTTCTTT
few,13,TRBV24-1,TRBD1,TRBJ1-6,CATMDRTNSPLHF,TGTGCCACCATGGACAGGACTAATTCACCCCTCCACTTT
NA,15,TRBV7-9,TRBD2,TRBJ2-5,CASSSLGGGSETQYF,TGTGCCAGCAGCTCCTTAGGCGGGGGTAGTGAGACCCAGTACTTC
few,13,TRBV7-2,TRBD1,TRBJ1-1,CASSFDREAEAFF,TGTGCCAGCAGCTTTGACAGGGAGGCTGAAGCTTTCTTT
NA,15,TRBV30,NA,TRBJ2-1,CAWMSQGEVRGEQFF,TGTGCCTGGATGTCCCAGGGGGAGGTTCGCGGAGAGCAGTTCTTC
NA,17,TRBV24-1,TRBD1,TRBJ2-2,CATSDLGQGEGTGELFF,TGTGCCACCAGTGATCTGGGACAGGGGGAGGGCACCGGGGAGCTGTTTTTT
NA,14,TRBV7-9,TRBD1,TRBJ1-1,CASSTGTGFPEAFF,TGTGCCAGCAGCACCGGGACAGGGTTCCCTGAAGCTTTCTTT
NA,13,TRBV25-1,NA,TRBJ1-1,CASSDGEGVAAFF,TGTGCCAGCAGTGATGGGGAGGGCGTCGCGGCTTTCTTT
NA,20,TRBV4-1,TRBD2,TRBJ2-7,CASSQEGGGSRRPSSYEQYF,TGCGCCAGCAGCCAAGAAGGCGGGGGATCCCGGCGCCCAAGCTCCTACGAGCAGTACTTC
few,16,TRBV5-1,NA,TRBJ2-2,CASSLGGAPNTGELFF,TGCGCCAGCAGCTTGGGCGGGGCTCCGAACACCGGGGAGCTGTTTTTT
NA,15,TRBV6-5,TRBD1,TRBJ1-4,CASSRQGALSEKLFF,TGTGCCAGCAGTCGACAGGGGGCGCTAAGTGAAAAACTGTTTTTT
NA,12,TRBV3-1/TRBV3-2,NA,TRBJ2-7,CASSPQGGEQYF,TGTGCCAGCAGCCCACAGGGAGGGGAGCAGTACTTC
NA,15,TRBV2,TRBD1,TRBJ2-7,CASQPAGQGFHEQYF,TGTGCCAGCCAGCCCGCGGGACAGGGGTTTCACGAGCAGTACTTC
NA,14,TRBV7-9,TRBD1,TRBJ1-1,CASSKGTANTEAFF,TGTGCCAGCAGCAAAGGGACAGCCAACACTGAAGCTTTCTTT
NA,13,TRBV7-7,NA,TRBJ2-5,CASSLEVRETQYF,TGTGCTAGCAGCTTAGAAGTCCGGGAGACCCAGTACTTC
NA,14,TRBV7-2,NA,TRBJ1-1,CASSEGGAGGEAFF,TGTGCCAGCAGCGAGGGAGGGGCCGGGGGGGAAGCTTTCTTT
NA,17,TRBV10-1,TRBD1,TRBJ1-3,CASSPGQGTVSGNTIYF,TGCGCCAGCAGTCCTGGACAGGGGACGGTCTCTGGAAACACCATATATTTT
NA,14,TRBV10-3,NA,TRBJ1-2,CAISEKVEGYGYTF,TGTGCCATCAGTGAGAAAGTTGAGGGCTACGGCTACACCTTC
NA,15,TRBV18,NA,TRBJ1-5,CASSPGSGGNQPQHF,TGTGCCAGCTCACCGGGTTCTGGAGGTAATCAGCCCCAGCATTTT
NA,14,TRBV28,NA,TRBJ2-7,CASTWADNTYEQYF,TGTGCCAGCACCTGGGCCGACAATACCTACGAGCAGTACTTC
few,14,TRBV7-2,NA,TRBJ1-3,CASSQDSSGNTIYF,TGTGCCAGCAGCCAGGACAGCTCTGGAAACACCATATATTTT
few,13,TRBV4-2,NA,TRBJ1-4,CASSQEIGGELFF,TGTGCCAGCAGCCAAGAGATTGGGGGGGAACTGTTTTTT
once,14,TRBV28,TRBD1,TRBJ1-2,CASSSDRALYGYTF,TGTGCCAGCAGTTCCGACAGGGCCCTCTATGGCTACACCTTC
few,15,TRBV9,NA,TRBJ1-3,CASSVEGSSGNTIYF,TGTGCCAGCAGCGTAGAAGGGAGCTCTGGAAACACCATATATTTT
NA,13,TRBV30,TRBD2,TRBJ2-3,CAWCSGGVDTQYF,TGTGCCTGGTGTAGCGGGGGGGTCGATACGCAGTATTTT
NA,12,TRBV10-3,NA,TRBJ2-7,CAIRDGDVEQYF,TGTGCCATCCGGGATGGCGACGTCGAGCAGTACTTC
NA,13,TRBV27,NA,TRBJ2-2,CASSLAGPGELFF,TGTGCCAGCAGTTTAGCCGGTCCCGGGGAGCTGTTTTTT
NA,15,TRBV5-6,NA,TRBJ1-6,CASSSQGRNNSPLHF,TGTGCCAGCAGCTCCCAGGGCAGGAACAATTCACCCCTCCACTTT
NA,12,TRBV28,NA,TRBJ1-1,CASSDKNTEAFF,TGTGCCAGCAGTGACAAGAACACTGAAGCTTTCTTT
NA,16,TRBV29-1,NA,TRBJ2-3,CSVAYEGTVSTDTQYF,TGCAGCGTTGCCTATGAGGGTACAGTTAGCACAGATACGCAGTATTTT
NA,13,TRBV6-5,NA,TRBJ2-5,CASRAVGAETQYF,TGTGCCAGCAGGGCGGTGGGGGCGGAGACCCAGTACTTC